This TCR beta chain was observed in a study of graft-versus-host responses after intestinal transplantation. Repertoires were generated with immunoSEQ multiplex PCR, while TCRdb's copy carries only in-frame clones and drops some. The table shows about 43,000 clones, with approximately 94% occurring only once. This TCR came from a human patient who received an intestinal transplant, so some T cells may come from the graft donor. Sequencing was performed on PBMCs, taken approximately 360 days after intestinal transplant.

CDR3 sequence: CACSPGQGAIQYF. In DNA, the CDR3 is TGCGCCTGCTCCCCGGGACAGGGGGCTATACAGTACTTC. J is TRBJ2-7 and V is TRBV10-2; the match to TRBD1 covers 12 bases. V lost 11 bases and J lost 10; bases outside the gene matches: 12. Germline CDR1 reads WSHSY; CDR2 reads SAAADI. The CDR3 spans 13 residues.